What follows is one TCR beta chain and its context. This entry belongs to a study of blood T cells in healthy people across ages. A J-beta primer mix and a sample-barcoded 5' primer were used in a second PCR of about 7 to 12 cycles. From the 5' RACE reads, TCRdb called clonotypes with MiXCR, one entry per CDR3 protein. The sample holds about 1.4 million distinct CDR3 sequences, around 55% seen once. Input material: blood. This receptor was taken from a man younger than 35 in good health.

The CDR3 sequence is CASSQSWADRLNYGYTF. The DNA for the CDR3 is TGTGCCAGCAGCCAAAGTTGGGCGGACAGACTTAACTATGGCTACACCTTC. The chain has TRBV3-1 and TRBJ1-2; D possibly corresponds to TRBD1 (6 bases). Trimming took 2 bases from V and 1 from J, leaving 17 bases between them. Germline V CDR1 and CDR2: LGHDT, YNNKEL (reference sequence). The CDR3 runs 17 residues.